The clone carrying this T cell receptor beta chain was recorded a few times. Antigen unknown. It was cDNA, reverse transcribed from extracted RNA, that served as the sequencing template. Assay used: immunoSEQ multiplex PCR; TCRdb lists only in-frame clones, some missing. The repertoire holds under 250,000 clones, around 57% seen once, with roughly 1.6% in the top ten. Treatment specified: oral pan-JAK inhibitor, 5-10 mg twice daily. Peripheral blood, together with lesional scalp punch biopsies, was collected from alopecia areata patients. This sample stems from a study of CD8+ T cells in alopecia areata. About the study: Each day, treated patients took oral tofacitinib twice, at 5 to 10 mg per dose.

Findings and limits, study-wide: Significant decreases in scalp clonality and expanded CD8+ clones followed tofacitinib treatment. Across lesional scalp, and particularly alopecia totalis/universalis, clonality surpassed that of normal scalp.

Trimming left V 7 bases short and J 3 bases short, with 15 bases between. Germline V gives CDR1 SQVTM, CDR2 ANQGSEA. The CDR3 sequence is 13 residues long. This specimen was CD4+ T cells sorted from blood, taken at week 4, from a patient treated with tofacitinib. The receptor's source is a human donor with alopecia areata. The chain has TRBV29-1 and TRBJ1-2, with D perhaps TRBD1 (5 bases). The CDR3, as DNA: TGCAGCGCGGAGCCAGGGCGGGACTATGGCTACACCTTC. Protein: CSAEPGRDYGYTF.